This T cell receptor (beta chain) was captured in a study of T cell responses to AZD1222 COVID-19 vaccine. Study-level points and caveats: Sampled repertoires all dated from after the peak T cell response.

The CDR3 covers 16 residues. Trimming cost V 0 bases and J 9 bases; bases outside gene matches: 9. The germline gives CDR1 SGHNT, CDR2 YENEEA. Comment on this clone: The antigen remains undetermined.

Method: immunoSEQ multiplex PCR; TCRdb's copy keeps in-frame clones and lacks some. The data contain 100,000 to 150,000 clones, more than 70% of them singletons. The chain employs TRBV11-3 and TRBJ2-1; the match to TRBD2 covers 9 bases. Sequenced here: peripheral blood, sampled on day 0 of AZD1222 vaccination. This clonotype was obtained from an adult in good health. The CDR3 DNA follows: TGTGCCAGCAGCTTAGAAGGGACTAGCCCTGGCGGTGAGCAGTTCTTC. Translation gives CASSLEGTSPGGEQFF.